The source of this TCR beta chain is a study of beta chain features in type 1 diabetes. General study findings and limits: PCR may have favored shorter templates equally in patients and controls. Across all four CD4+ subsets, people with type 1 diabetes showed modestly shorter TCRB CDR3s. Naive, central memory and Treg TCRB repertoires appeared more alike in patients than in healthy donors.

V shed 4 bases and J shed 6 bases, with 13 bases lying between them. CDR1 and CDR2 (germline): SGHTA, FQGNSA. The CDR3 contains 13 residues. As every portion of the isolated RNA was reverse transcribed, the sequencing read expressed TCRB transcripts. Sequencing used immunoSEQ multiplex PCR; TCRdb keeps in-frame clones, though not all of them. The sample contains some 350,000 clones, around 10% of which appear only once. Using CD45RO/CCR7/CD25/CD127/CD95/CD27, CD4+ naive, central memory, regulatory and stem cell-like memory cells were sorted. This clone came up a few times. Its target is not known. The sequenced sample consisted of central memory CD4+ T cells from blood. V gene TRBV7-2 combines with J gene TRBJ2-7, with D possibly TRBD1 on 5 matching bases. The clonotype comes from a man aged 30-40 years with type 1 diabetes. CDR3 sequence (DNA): TGTGCCAGCAGCTCAGGGCGCACGGGCGAGCAGTACTTC. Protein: CASSSGRTGEQYF.